The rows below give T cell receptor beta chains drawn from one sample of a study of metastatic and nonmetastatic thyroid tumors. TCRdb re-called the PCR reads through MiXCR. The table shows around 41,000 clones, with 28% occurring only once. The sequenced sample consisted of blood. These TCRs come from a male donor with papillary thyroid cancer or a benign thyroid nodule (not recorded which). Some clones in this sample may be carry-over from other donors' samples. The CDR3 runs from the conserved cysteine through the conserved F or W. D genes are given only for firm matches. Size values are once, few and many counts, or a class for expanded clones, and some rows have none.

V gene	D gene	J gene	clone size	CDR3 DNA	CDR3 protein
TRBV3-1	NA	TRBJ2-7	once	TGTGCCTGCAGCTCAGATAGCGCAAGCTCCTACGAGCAGTACTTC	CACSSDSASSYEQYF
TRBV3-1	TRBD1	TRBJ2-1	many	TGTGCCAGCAGCCAAGATTCGACAGGGGCCTACAATGAGCAGTTCTTC	CASSQDSTGAYNEQFF
TRBV5-8	NA	TRBJ2-2	many	TGTGCCAGCAGCTTGGACGGTGACACCGGGGAGCTGTTTTTT	CASSLDGDTGELFF
TRBV28	NA	TRBJ1-2	few	TGTGCCAGCAGTCGGGGAGGAGGAAACTATTGCTACACCTTC	CASSRGGGNYCYTF
TRBV28	NA	TRBJ1-5	NA	TGTGCCAGCAGTTTCTTGGGGGGAGATCAGCCCCAGCATTTT	CASSFLGGDQPQHF
TRBV6-1	TRBD2	TRBJ2-7	once	TGTGCCAGCAGTGACTTGGGTAGCGGGAGCGAGCAGTACTTC	CASSDLGSGSEQYF
TRBV6-1	TRBD1	TRBJ2-5	many	TGTGCCAGCAGTGAAATACAGGGGAGTCAAGAGACCCAGTACTTC	CASSEIQGSQETQYF
TRBV5-1	NA	TRBJ2-6	many	TGCGCCAGCAGCTTGGTCGCGGGAACTGGGGCCAACGTCCTGACTTTC	CASSLVAGTGANVLTF
TRBV6-5	NA	TRBJ2-1	NA	TGTGCCAGCTGGTCCCCTAGCTTTGAGCAGTTCTTC	CASWSPSFEQFF
TRBV12-3/TRBV12-4	TRBD1	TRBJ1-6	medium-sized	TGTGCCAGCAGCTACAGGGGAGTTTCACCCCTCCACTTT	CASSYRGVSPLHF
TRBV5-1	NA	TRBJ1-2	NA	TGCGCCAGCAGTCGGGGAGACTATGGCTACACCTTC	CASSRGDYGYTF